This T cell receptor (beta chain) was recorded in a study of blood T cell repertoires in COVID-19. As for the study in general: Acute and convalescent COVID-19 specimens originated in the United States, Italy and Spain.

Germline CDR1 GTSNPN, CDR2 SVGIG (reference sequence). The ends were cut back, 1 base at V and 2 bases at J, with 8 bases in the middle. This CDR3 comprises 13 residues. The recovered donors of Cohort 3 showed two negative PCRs, clearance, or symptom resolution. This table comes from immunoSEQ multiplex PCR, and its TCRdb copy is limited to in-frame clones, with some not included. The sample yields about 310,000 clones, 85% to 90% seen once. The source of this sequence is a woman aged 30 to 39 who had recovered from COVID-19. The sample consisted of PBMCs or T cells enriched from blood (not recorded which). The rearrangement joins TRBV30 to TRBJ2-5; tentatively, D is TRBD1 (6 bases). The CDR3 region is CAWSEGVQETQYF. The CDR3 DNA reads as TGTGCCTGGAGTGAGGGGGTTCAAGAGACCCAGTACTTC.